This T cell receptor beta chain was profiled in a study of PD-1 blockade in classical Hodgkin lymphoma. Across the study: Every 2 weeks, patients had 3 mg/kg nivolumab intravenously. Study-level points and caveats: Prior to therapy, complete responders displayed diversity much like that of newly diagnosed patients. A reduction in baseline TCR diversity was reportedly seen in newly diagnosed patients relative to healthy donors.

To note about this clone: Its specificity is not known.

Assay used: immunoSEQ multiplex PCR; TCRdb lists only in-frame clones, some missing. Of 60,000 to 65,000 clones listed, approximately 88% are singletons. The patients all showed relapse after autologous stem cell transplantation, while their brentuximab vedotin exposure varied. The source is a human donor with classical Hodgkin lymphoma. Here the sequenced sample was peripheral blood mononuclear cells (PBMCs), taken at baseline.

CDR3 amino acids: CASSYSPLGEGEQYF. CDR3 bases: TGTGCCAGCAGTTACTCGCCCCTGGGGGAGGGCGAGCAGTACTTC. J is TRBJ2-7 and V is TRBV6-5, with 7 nucleotides matching TRBD2. The CDR3 length is 15 residues. V dropped 0 bases and J dropped 6; count of bases not matched to a gene: 8. CDR1 is MNHEY, CDR2 SVGAGI, per germline.